What follows are 27 T cell receptor beta chains derived from one specimen sequenced in a study of Tregs in tolerant kidney transplant recipients. Sequencing used immunoSEQ multiplex PCR; TCRdb keeps in-frame clones, though not all of them. This sample has approximately 82,000 clones, with approximately 93% found just once. Recipients received nonmyeloablative bone marrow transplants from related graft donors, with transient mixed chimerism. The source material was CD4+ T cells from blood (PBMCs), sampled 12 months after the transplant. These receptors all stem from a human patient who received a combined kidney and bone marrow transplant. The T cells may partly be graft donor cells.

The chain carries TRBV5-1 and TRBJ2-3; TRBD1 agrees at 7 bases. V dropped 1 base and J dropped 1; count of bases not matched to a gene: 9. CDR3 length equals 17 residues. Germline CDR1 reads SGHRS; CDR2 reads YFSETQ. The CDR3: CASSLISTGDGTDTQYF. CDR3 bases: TGCGCCAGCAGCTTGATATCAACAGGGGATGGCACAGATACGCAGTATTTT.

This clone is a singleton in its sample. The J gene is TRBJ1-2, the V gene TRBV5-1; 10 positions agree with TRBD1. There are 13 residues in the CDR3. The trim removed 0 bases at V and 8 bases at J, leaving 1 base unmatched. Germline lookup yields CDR1 SGHRS and CDR2 YFSETQ. For the CDR3, the DNA is TGCGCCAGCAGCTTGGGGGACAGGGGAGGCTACACCTTC. Encoded protein: CASSLGDRGGYTF.

The J gene is TRBJ2-3, the V gene TRBV4-3; TRBD2 matches 13 bases. With V trimmed by 1 base and J by 2 bases, 6 bases remained unmatched. The germline gives CDR1 LGHNA, CDR2 YSLEER. The CDR3 loop spans 18 amino acids. The CDR3, as DNA: TGCGCCAGCAGCCAAGGGGGACTAGCGGGGAGCTCCACAGATACGCAGTATTTT. It specifies CASSQGGLAGSSTDTQYF.

The CDR3 protein is CASSSGTGGRAFF. The CDR3 nucleotides are TGTGCCAGCAGCTCCGGGACAGGGGGTCGAGCTTTCTTT. The chain employs TRBV7-6 and TRBJ1-1; 11 bases are a match to TRBD1. Germline CDR1 is SGHVS and CDR2 is FNYEAQ. With V trimmed by 4 bases and J by 10 bases, 5 bases remained unmatched. The CDR3 length is 13 residues.

The chain employs TRBV10-3 and TRBJ2-3; 13 bases match TRBD2. The germline V gene encodes CDR1 ENHRY and CDR2 SYGVKD. CDR3 length: 21 residues. V dropped 2 bases and J dropped 1; count of bases not matched to a gene: 15. The CDR3 DNA sequence: TGTGCCATCAGTGAGAATCGAGGTGGACTAGCGGGGGTCCAACGCACAGATACGCAGTATTTT. It codes for CAISENRGGLAGVQRTDTQYF.

The chain employs TRBV15 and TRBJ2-1; a weak D match, TRBD1 (5 bases). Germline CDR1 is LNHNV and CDR2 is YYDKDF (reference sequence). The CDR3 length is 14 residues. Trimming took 4 bases from V and 12 from J, leaving 19 bases between them. The CDR3 DNA reads as TGTGCCACCAGCACCTTAACAGGACCTCCTTGGCAGTTCTTC. As protein: CATSTLTGPPWQFF.

The V gene is TRBV14, the J gene TRBJ2-7; 10 nucleotides agree with TRBD1. The V and J ends lost 0 bases and 8 bases, in that order; junction bases with no gene match: 10. This CDR3 comprises 16 residues. The germline V gene encodes CDR1 SGHDN and CDR2 FVKESK. The chain's CDR3 is CASSQDPDRGSIQQYF. CDR3 bases: TGTGCCAGCAGCCAAGATCCGGACAGGGGGAGTATTCAGCAGTACTTC.

V and J are TRBV28 and TRBJ2-7, with D perhaps matching TRBD1 (7 bases). Looked up from germline, CDR1 is MDHEN and CDR2 is SYDVKM. This CDR3 contains 15 residues. Trimming took 1 base from V and 3 from J, leaving 13 bases between them. The CDR3 DNA reads TGTGCCAGCAGTTTATTAACAGGGGAGGTCTACGAGCAGTACTTC. Translated: CASSLLTGEVYEQYF.

The table lists this clone with a count of one. The rearrangement uses TRBV5-4 and TRBJ1-2; D remains unclear. Germline loops: CDR1 SGHNT, CDR2 YYREEE (reference sequence). This CDR3 comprises 13 residues. Trimming pared 2 bases from V and 0 bases from J, leaving 5 bases between. CDR3 region: CASSFEANYGYTF. The CDR3 nucleotides read TGTGCCAGCAGCTTCGAGGCTAACTATGGCTACACCTTC. The full variable domain, its missing parts supplied by reference TRBV5-4 and TRBJ1-2, is ETGVTQSPTHLIKTRGQQVTLRCSSQSGHNTVSWYQQALGQGPQFIFQYYREEENGRGNFPPRFSGLQFPNYSSELNVNALELDDSALYLCASSFEANYGYTFGSGTRLTVV.

This clone has a single count. This chain joins TRBV19 and TRBJ2-2, with TRBD1 matching 9 bases. V lost 5 bases and J lost 5; bases outside the gene matches: 12. CDR3 length: 17 amino acids. From germline, CDR1 is LNHDA and CDR2 SQIVND (reference sequence). The CDR3 nucleotides are TGTGCCAGTAGTGCGCCGGACAGGGGTTATTCTACCGGGGAGCTGTTTTTT. Translated, it gives CASSAPDRGYSTGELFF.

Only one count was recorded for this clone. The chain recombines TRBV11-3 with TRBJ2-5, with 10 bases lining up with TRBD2. Trimming at V came to 5 bases and at J to 2 bases, leaving 5 bases not matched to a gene. This CDR3 is built from 15 residues. Germline V gene lookup returns CDR1 SGHNT and CDR2 YENEEA. CDR3 residues: CASSSGTSVQETQYF. The CDR3 DNA sequence: TGTGCCAGCAGCAGTGGGACTAGCGTACAAGAGACCCAGTACTTC.

This chain uses TRBV11-2 with TRBJ2-1; maybe TRBD2 (5 bases). CDR1 SGHAT and CDR2 FQNNGV come from the germline V gene. The V end lost 5 bases, the J end lost 8 bases, and 16 bases lay between the germline ends. This CDR3 is built from 14 residues. The CDR3 DNA reads as TGTGCCAGCAGCAAAGCGGCCCCTGGGGATGAGCAGTTCTTC. This translates into CASSKAAPGDEQFF. Supplemented by reference TRBV11-2 and TRBJ2-1, the full variable domain reads EAGVAQSPRYKIIEKRQSVAFWCNPISGHATLYWYQQILGQGPKLLIQFQNNGVVDDSQLPKDRFSAERLKGVDSTLKIQPAKLEDSAVYLCASSKAAPGDEQFFGPGTRLTVL.

The chain carries TRBV19 and TRBJ1-2; D perhaps matches TRBD1 (5 bases). The CDR3 is 13 amino acids. V gave up 9 bases and J gave up 2 bases, with 13 bases separating them. Germline V gives CDR1 LNHDA, CDR2 SQIVND (reference sequence). The CDR3 DNA follows: TGTGCCAGCTATAGGGCAGGGAACTATGGCTACACCTTC. Its translation is CASYRAGNYGYTF.

The chain recombines TRBV7-3 with TRBJ2-2, with 10 bases fitting TRBD1. The V and J ends lost 6 bases and 5 bases, in that order; junction bases with no gene match: 3. Germline V gene sequence: CDR1 SGHTA, CDR2 FQGTGA. This CDR3 has 14 amino acids. The CDR3 coding sequence is TGTGCCAGCAGGTTGGACAGGGGGACCGGGGAGCTGTTTTTT. Protein product: CASRLDRGTGELFF.

The chain uses TRBV2 and TRBJ2-1; 7 nucleotides line up with TRBD2. V lost 4 bases to trimming and J lost 6 bases; unmatched junction nucleotides: 6. This CDR3 has 14 residues. Germline V lookup: CDR1 SNHLY, CDR2 FYNNEI. CDR3 amino acids: CASSAGGLTNEQFF. CDR3 coding DNA: TGTGCCAGCAGTGCGGGAGGACTAACCAATGAGCAGTTCTTC.

The gene calls are TRBV7-9 and TRBJ2-3; TRBD1 matches at 12 bases. The CDR3 length is 16 residues. From germline, CDR1 is SEHNR and CDR2 FQNEAQ (reference sequence). Trimming at V came to 5 bases and at J to 6 bases, leaving 9 bases not matched to a gene. CDR3 sequence (DNA): TGTGCCAGCAGCCTCACCGGGACAGGGGGCTCGGATACGCAGTATTTT. Protein product: CASSLTGTGGSDTQYF.

The rearrangement uses TRBV4-1 and TRBJ2-1; the D is unclear. Germline lookup yields CDR1 MGHRA and CDR2 YSYEKL. V dropped 0 bases and J dropped 7 bases, with 7 bases sitting between them. The CDR3 spans 13 residues. The CDR3 nucleotides read TGCGCCAGCAGCCAAGATGGTAGAAATGAGCAGTTCTTC. This translates into CASSQDGRNEQFF.

The CDR3 region is CASSQAQGIDAETQYF. The DNA for the CDR3 is TGTGCCAGCAGCCAAGCACAGGGGATAGATGCGGAGACCCAGTACTTC. V and J are TRBV4-2 and TRBJ2-5; 7 bases match TRBD1. CDR3 length equals 16 residues. Trimming took 1 base from V and 5 from J; bases not matched to a gene: 10. Germline lookup yields CDR1 LGHNA and CDR2 YNFKEQ.

The chain links TRBV30 to TRBJ1-1, with D perhaps matching TRBD1 (5 bases). V lost 7 bases to trimming and J lost 6 bases, with 15 bases between them. The CDR3 has 12 amino acids. The germline gives CDR1 GTSNPN, CDR2 SVGIG (reference sequence). Here the CDR3 DNA reads TGTGCCTCAGGACGGGGGAGAGCTGAAGCTTTCTTT. Its translation is CASGRGRAEAFF.

In nucleotides, the CDR3 is TGTGCCAGCAGCTTCTTAGCGGGGGGGCTTGGGGATGATACGCAGTATTTT. This sequence encodes CASSFLAGGLGDDTQYF. The V gene is TRBV7-2, the J gene TRBJ2-3; TRBD2 aligns across 11 bases. Germline loops: CDR1 SGHTA, CDR2 FQGNSA. The V and J ends lost 3 bases and 6 bases, in that order; junction bases with no gene match: 11. The CDR3 has 17 amino acids.

The chain combines TRBV1 with TRBJ2-5; TRBD1 is the table's D call, not checked against the DNA. The tail of the sequence fits TRBJ2-7 better, so the J call may be wrong. TRBV1 is an annotated pseudogene. The CDR3 consists of 16 residues. The DNA for the CDR3 is TGCACCAGCAGCCAATCCCCCAAGGGGGTCTCCTACGAGCAGTACTTC. It translates to CTSSQSPKGVSYEQYF.

This clone was observed a few times. The V and J genes are TRBV11-3 and TRBJ1-1; D gene uncertain. The germline V gene encodes CDR1 SGHNT and CDR2 YENEEA. The CDR3 runs to 14 residues. Trimming shortened V by 5 bases and J by 3 bases, and 13 bases separated the two germline ends. Written as DNA, the CDR3 is TGTGCCAGCAGCCCCCGCCAGGCTTACACTGAAGCTTTCTTT. It translates to CASSPRQAYTEAFF.

The chain is built from TRBV5-5 and TRBJ1-1; D possibly corresponds to TRBD1 (5 bases). Germline values: CDR1 SGHKS, CDR2 YYEKEE (reference sequence). Trimming removed 4 bases at V and 0 bases at J, with 13 bases between. The CDR3 is made up of 15 amino acids. DNA of the CDR3: TGTGCCAGCAGCCTCGGACAACTCATGAACACTGAAGCTTTCTTT. This encodes CASSLGQLMNTEAFF.

The rearrangement uses TRBV28 and TRBJ1-6; the D is unclear. The germline V gene encodes CDR1 MDHEN and CDR2 SYDVKM. Trimming took 7 bases from V and 9 from J, leaving 7 bases between them. The CDR3 is 11 residues long. CDR3 amino acids: CASKRASPLHF. CDR3 nucleotide sequence: TGTGCCAGCAAGCGAGCTTCACCCCTCCACTTT.

V usage is TRBV20-1 and J usage is TRBJ2-7, with D unclear. V lost 7 bases and J 3 bases, leaving 10 bases between the germline ends. Germline V lookup: CDR1 DFQATT, CDR2 SNEGSKA (reference sequence). The CDR3 is made up of 11 amino acids. The CDR3: CSGSTFYEQYF. The DNA of the CDR3 is TGCAGTGGGTCTACGTTCTACGAGCAGTACTTC.

This chain joins TRBV29-1 and TRBJ1-2, with 7 bases lining up with TRBD1. V was clipped by 3 bases and J by 5 bases; unmatched bases: 6. CDR3 length: 13 residues. Germline V gene sequence: CDR1 SQVTM, CDR2 ANQGSEA. The CDR3 region is CSVDLQGRYGYTF. The DNA of the CDR3 is TGCAGCGTTGATTTACAGGGGCGATATGGCTACACCTTC.

This chain uses TRBV30 with TRBJ2-5, with D possibly matching TRBD1 (5 bases). CDR3 length equals 13 residues. Per germline, CDR1 GTSNPN and CDR2 SVGIG (reference sequence). The V end lost 6 bases, the J end lost 2 bases, and 13 bases lay between the germline ends. DNA of the CDR3: TGTGCCTGCGTGACAGAGCTGCAAGAGACCCAGTACTTC. Residues: CACVTELQETQYF.